This entry lists 18 T cell receptor beta chains sequenced from one sample in a study of T-cell reconstitution after alpha-beta-depleted transplantation in children. Preparing the TCRbeta library involved the use of unique molecular identifiers. A single record per CDR3 protein comes from TCRdb applying MiXCR to the PCR reads. The table lists about 460,000 distinct CDR3 sequences, roughly 11% of them singletons, with 14% in the top ten. The sequences come from PBMCs, mostly from graft donor cells, collected 180 days after TCRalphabeta/CD19-depleted stem cell transplant. The receptors come from a female patient between 2 and 15 years old who had a stem cell transplant for aplastic anemia, so the T cells may come from the graft donor.

This clonotype was seen a few times. This rearrangement joins TRBV2 to TRBJ1-5; D gene ambiguous. Looked up from germline, CDR1 is SNHLY and CDR2 is FYNNEI. V lost 0 bases and J lost 0, with 6 bases in between. The CDR3 totals 15 residues. The CDR3 reads CASSEAWGSNQPQHF. The CDR3 coding sequence is TGTGCCAGCAGTGAAGCTTGGGGTAGCAATCAGCCCCAGCATTTT.

In its sample, this clonotype was seen a few times. V usage is TRBV21-1 and J usage is TRBJ2-7; the DNA was not used to check the table's D call, TRBD1. TRBV21-1 is marked as a pseudogene. The CDR3 length is 13 residues. The DNA for the CDR3 is TGTGCCAGCAGCGGCGGACAGACCTACGAGCAGTACGTC. Translated, it gives CASSGGQTYEQYV.

This clonotype was found a few times. The CDR3 here is CASSYSNLKHLNTEAFF. The CDR3 DNA reads TGTGCCAGCAGTTACTCGAATTTGAAACACCTGAACACTGAAGCTTTCTTT. The V call is TRBV6-5, the J call TRBJ1-1; D unclear. CDR1 MNHEY and CDR2 SVGAGI come from the germline V gene. Trimming cost V 0 bases and J 0 bases, with 14 bases left between them. The CDR3 spans 17 residues.

This clonotype was picked up a small number of times. The chain couples TRBV5-6 to TRBJ2-5; 9 bases align to TRBD2. Germline V gene lookup returns CDR1 SGHDT and CDR2 YYEEEE. The junction had 7 bases not matched to a gene; V was cut back by 1 base and J by 3 bases. CDR3 length: 16 residues. The CDR3 bases are TGTGCCAGCAGCTTGACGGTAGCGGGAGTCGAAGAGACCCAGTACTTC. Its protein is CASSLTVAGVEETQYF.

The chain carries TRBV12-3 or TRBV12-4 and TRBJ2-1; possible D gene TRBD2, 6 bases. The CDR3 has 13 residues. Trimming took off 6 bases at V and 3 bases at J, with 9 bases between the two ends. Written as DNA, the CDR3 is TGTGCCAGCAGCGGGAGTATCTACAATGAGCAGTTCTTC. Protein product: CASSGSIYNEQFF.

This clonotype was detected many times. The chain employs TRBV5-1 and TRBJ1-6; perhaps TRBD1 as D (5 bases). Trimming pared 1 base from V and 8 bases from J, leaving 13 bases between. This CDR3 region has 15 residues. Germline lookup yields CDR1 SGHRS and CDR2 YFSETQ. The CDR3 DNA follows: TGCGCCAGCAGCTTGAATTATGGGGCGGATTCACCCCTCCACTTT. This encodes CASSLNYGADSPLHF.

Points on this clonotype: One junction end disagrees with the germline gene, perhaps due to a read error. This chain uses TRBV20-1 with TRBJ2-6; TRBD1 is a possible D gene (5 bases). Germline V gene data show CDR1 as DFQATT and CDR2 as SNEGSKA (reference sequence). This CDR3 has 17 amino acids. The CDR3 reads CSAPSLERVSGANGLTF. CDR3 nucleotide sequence: TGCAGTGCTCCTTCCCTAGAACGAGTCTCTGGGGCCAACGGCCTGACTTTC.

The rearrangement uses TRBV6-5 and TRBJ2-4; D assignment may be TRBD1 or TRBD2 (5 bases each). This CDR3 is 16 amino acids long. Germline V CDR1 and CDR2: MNHEY, SVGAGI. The V gene lost 0 bases and the J gene lost 8 bases, with 17 bases spanning the gap. CDR3 amino acids: CASSYSRTPRGDIQYF. The CDR3 DNA reads as TGTGCCAGCAGTTACTCTCGGACCCCGAGGGGAGACATTCAGTACTTC.

V usage is TRBV29-1 and J usage is TRBJ1-1; 7 positions agree with TRBD1. V was clipped by 5 bases and J by 3 bases; unmatched bases: 9. CDR1 is SQVTM and CDR2 is ANQGSEA in the germline V gene. The CDR3 has 14 amino acids. Here the CDR3 reads CSVTRTGGYTEAFF. The CDR3 nucleotides read TGCAGCGTTACCCGGACAGGTGGATACACTGAAGCTTTCTTT.

This clonotype occurred a few times. The V call is TRBV28, the J call TRBJ2-4; TRBD2 might be the D (5 bases). Trimming stripped 3 bases from V and 0 bases from J, with 12 bases between. This CDR3 has 16 amino acids. Germline CDR1 reads MDHEN; CDR2 reads SYDVKM. The CDR3 sequence: CASSFSRRLAKNIQYF. CDR3 nucleotides: TGTGCCAGCAGTTTTTCCCGGAGGCTAGCCAAAAACATTCAGTACTTC.

This clonotype was seen at least ten times. The chain joins TRBV18 to TRBJ2-5, with D unclear. Looked up from germline, CDR1 is KGHSH and CDR2 is LQKENI. The CDR3 is made up of 14 amino acids. The V and J ends lost 3 bases and 4 bases respectively, with 12 bases between them. The CDR3, as DNA: TGTGCCAGCTCACCTCGGTCCCCCCCAGAGACCCAGTACTTC. Translating it yields CASSPRSPPETQYF.

This clonotype turned up a few times. The chain links TRBV19 to TRBJ2-5; D remains ambiguous. Deletions cut 6 bases from V and 5 bases from J, with 16 bases between. The CDR3 has 14 amino acids. Per germline, CDR1 LNHDA and CDR2 SQIVND (reference sequence). The CDR3 region is CASSPIGLSETQYF. The CDR3 DNA is TGTGCCAGTAGCCCTATTGGGTTATCGGAGACCCAGTACTTC.

The chain combines TRBV5-1 with TRBJ1-4; D gene ambiguous. Looked up from germline, CDR1 is SGHRS and CDR2 is YFSETQ. The length of the CDR3 is 15 residues. V lost 4 bases to trimming and J lost 0 bases, with 10 bases between them. This CDR3 is CASSLQEATNEKLFF. The DNA of the CDR3 is TGCGCCAGCAGCCTTCAGGAAGCAACTAATGAAAAACTGTTTTTT. The variable domain in full, with the rest retrieved from reference TRBV5-1 and TRBJ1-4, is KAGVTQTPRYLIKTRGQQVTLSCSPISGHRSVSWYQQTPGQGLQFLFEYFSETQRNKGNFPGRFSGRQFSNSRSEMNVSTLELGDSALYLCASSLQEATNEKLFFGSGTQLSVL.

J is TRBJ2-5 and V is TRBV29-1, with D unresolved. The CDR3 runs 12 residues. V lost 0 bases and J lost 10, with 12 bases in between. Germline loops: CDR1 SQVTM, CDR2 ANQGSEA. CDR3 in DNA: TGCAGCGTTGAAGATCCTACGAGTGACCAGTACTTC. Its translation is CSVEDPTSDQYF. Based on the CDR3 plus reference TRBV29-1 and TRBJ2-5, the full variable domain is SAVISQKPSRDICQRGTSLTIQCQVDSQVTMMFWYRQQPGQSLTLIATANQGSEATYESGFVIDKFPISRPNLTFSTLTVSNMSPEDSSIYLCSVEDPTSDQYFGPGTRLLVL.

Only a few counts were recorded for this clonotype. The chain joins TRBV20-1 to TRBJ1-5, with D maybe TRBD1 (5 bases). CDR3 length: 15 residues. The germline CDR1 and CDR2 sequences are DFQATT and SNEGSKA (reference sequence). V dropped 1 base and J dropped 2 bases, with 12 bases sitting between them. The CDR3 coding sequence is TGCAGTGCTAGAGGCGGGACCTCGGGCAATCAGCCCCAGCATTTT. Amino acid sequence: CSARGGTSGNQPQHF.

This clonotype was seen only a few times. The CDR3 reads CASSLRSQGFTDTQYF. DNA of the CDR3: TGTGCCAGCAGCTTACGGAGCCAGGGGTTCACAGATACGCAGTATTTT. The chain combines TRBV7-2 with TRBJ2-3, with a tentative D call TRBD1 (6 bases). There are 16 residues in the CDR3. The germline V and J ends were trimmed by 2 bases and 2 bases, with 14 bases remaining between them. Germline V lookup: CDR1 SGHTA, CDR2 FQGNSA. The full variable domain, completed using reference TRBV7-2 and TRBJ2-3, is GAGVSQSPSNKVTEKGKDVELRCDPISGHTALYWYRQSLGQGLEFLIYFQGNSAPDKSGLPSDRFSAERTGGSVSTLTIQRTQQEDSAVYLCASSLRSQGFTDTQYFGPGTRLTVL.

The V and J genes are TRBV20-1 and TRBJ1-2, with D uncertain. Germline CDR1 DFQATT, CDR2 SNEGSKA (reference sequence). The CDR3 runs to 11 residues. Trimming left V 0 bases short and J 12 bases short, with 11 bases between. CDR3 in amino acids: CSARDLGANTF. The CDR3 region has the DNA TGCAGTGCTAGAGATCTAGGTGCGAACACCTTC.

This clonotype was seen a handful of times. The chain links TRBV15 to TRBJ2-3; D is unclear. Germline V CDR1 and CDR2: LNHNV, YYDKDF (reference sequence). Trimming removed 1 base at V and 5 bases at J, with 10 bases between. The CDR3 spans 14 residues. The CDR3 here is CATSRVLGLDTQYF. DNA for the CDR3: TGTGCCACCAGCAGAGTTCTAGGTCTAGATACGCAGTATTTT.